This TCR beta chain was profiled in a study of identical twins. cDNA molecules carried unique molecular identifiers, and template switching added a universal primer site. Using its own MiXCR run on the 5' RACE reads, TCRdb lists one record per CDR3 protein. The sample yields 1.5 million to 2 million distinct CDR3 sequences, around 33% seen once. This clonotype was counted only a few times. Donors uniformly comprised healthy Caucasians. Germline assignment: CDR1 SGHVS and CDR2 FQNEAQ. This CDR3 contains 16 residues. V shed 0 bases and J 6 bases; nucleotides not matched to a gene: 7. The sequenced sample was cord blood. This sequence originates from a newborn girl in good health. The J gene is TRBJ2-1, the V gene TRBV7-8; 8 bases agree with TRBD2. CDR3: CASSLALRGVSNEQFF. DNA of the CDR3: TGTGCCAGCAGCTTAGCGTTGCGGGGGGTTAGCAATGAGCAGTTCTTC.